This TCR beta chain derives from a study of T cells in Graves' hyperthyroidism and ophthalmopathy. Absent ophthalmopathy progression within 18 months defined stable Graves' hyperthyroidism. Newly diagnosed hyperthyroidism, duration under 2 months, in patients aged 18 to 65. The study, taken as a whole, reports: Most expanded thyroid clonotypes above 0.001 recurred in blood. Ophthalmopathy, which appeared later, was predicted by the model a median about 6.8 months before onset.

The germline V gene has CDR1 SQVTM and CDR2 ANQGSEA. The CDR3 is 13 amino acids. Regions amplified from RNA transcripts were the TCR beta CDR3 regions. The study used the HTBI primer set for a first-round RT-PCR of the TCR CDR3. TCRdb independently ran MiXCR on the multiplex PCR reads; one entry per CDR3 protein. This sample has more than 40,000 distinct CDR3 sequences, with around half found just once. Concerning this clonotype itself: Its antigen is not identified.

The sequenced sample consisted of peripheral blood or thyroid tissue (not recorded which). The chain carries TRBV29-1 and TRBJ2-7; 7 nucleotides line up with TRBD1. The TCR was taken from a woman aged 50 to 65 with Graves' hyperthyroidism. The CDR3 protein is CSRQGFSSYEQYF. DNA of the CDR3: TGCAGTCGACAGGGCTTCTCCTCCTACGAGCAGTACTTC.